Below are 29 T cell receptor beta chains sequenced from a single sample in a study of T cells in localized non-small cell lung cancer. Sequencing was performed with immunoSEQ multiplex PCR; in TCRdb, only in-frame clones are kept and a portion is missing. The sample holds 13,000 to 15,000 clones; around 81% are singletons and the top ten take more than 3.5%. The sequences come from peripheral blood, collected before any cancer treatment. The receptors derive from a female donor over 55 with stage I squamous cell lung carcinoma.

This clone was found once. The rearrangement joins TRBV29-1 to TRBJ1-2, with D hard to call. The CDR3 runs to 14 residues. The germline gives CDR1 SQVTM, CDR2 ANQGSEA. The V end was cut by 4 bases, the J end by 7 bases, with 19 bases between. CDR3 sequence reads: CSVVVRGVVGGYTF. The CDR3 DNA reads TGCAGCGTTGTAGTTCGGGGTGTGGTCGGTGGCTACACCTTC.

This clone was found once. V is TRBV7-2 and J is TRBJ2-5, with TRBD2 matching over 11 bases. The V and J ends lost 4 bases and 3 bases, in that order; junction bases with no gene match: 1. CDR1 and CDR2 from the germline V gene are SGHTA and FQGNSA. The CDR3 runs to 14 residues. DNA for the CDR3: TGTGCCAGCAGCTCTAGCGGGGGGAAAGAGACCCAGTACTTC. It encodes CASSSSGGKETQYF.

This rearrangement joins TRBV7-3 to TRBJ2-5, with TRBD2 matching 14 bases. Trimming removed 5 bases from V and 4 bases from J; junction bases left unmatched: 12. The germline V gene encodes CDR1 SGHTA and CDR2 FQGTGA. This CDR3 comprises 18 residues. CDR3 sequence reads: CASSRLGLAGEGAETQYF. CDR3 sequence (DNA): TGTGCCAGCAGCCGACTGGGACTAGCGGGAGAGGGGGCAGAGACCCAGTACTTC.

This rearrangement joins TRBV4-2 to TRBJ2-7, with 9 bases aligning to TRBD1. Germline V lookup: CDR1 LGHNA, CDR2 YNFKEQ. The CDR3 totals 17 residues. With V trimmed by 3 bases and J by 3 bases, 12 bases remained unmatched. The CDR3 DNA sequence: TGTGCCAGCAGCCATAAACAGGGGGCGAAGAACCTCTACGAGCAGTACTTC. Translation gives CASSHKQGAKNLYEQYF.

This clone was detected a few times. The DNA for the CDR3 is TGTGCCAGCAGCCCATCAGGAGAGGATCAGCCCCAGCATTTT. Its translation is CASSPSGEDQPQHF. The chain recombines TRBV7-2 with TRBJ1-5; D uncertain. Trimming pared 5 bases from V and 5 bases from J, leaving 13 bases between. The V gene's germline CDR1 is SGHTA and CDR2 FQGNSA. The CDR3 sequence is 14 residues long.

This clone was picked up a small number of times. The chain employs TRBV7-2 and TRBJ1-2; the D is unclear. The germline V and J ends were trimmed by 1 base and 0 bases, with 3 bases remaining between them. CDR3 length equals 13 residues. Looked up from germline, CDR1 is SGHTA and CDR2 is FQGNSA. This chain's CDR3 is CASSLGTNYGYTF. The DNA for the CDR3 is TGTGCCAGCAGCTTAGGCACTAACTATGGCTACACCTTC.

The J gene is TRBJ2-2, the V gene TRBV9, with 14 bases that match TRBD2. CDR1 is SGDLS, CDR2 YYNGEE, per germline. The CDR3 is made up of 18 amino acids. The trim removed 2 bases at V and 3 bases at J, leaving 6 bases unmatched. The CDR3: CASSVPTSGGEDTGELFF. CDR3 coding DNA: TGTGCCAGCAGCGTCCCGACTAGCGGGGGGGAGGACACCGGGGAGCTGTTTTTT.

This clone was observed a handful of times. J is TRBJ1-5 and V is TRBV30; 10 bases line up with TRBD1. From germline, CDR1 is GTSNPN and CDR2 SVGIG (reference sequence). V lost 1 base, J lost 4 bases, and 7 bases stayed unmatched. The CDR3 is 16 amino acids. The CDR3 here is CAWSGPGQGFNQPQHF. CDR3 bases: TGTGCCTGGAGTGGACCGGGACAGGGGTTTAATCAGCCCCAGCATTTT. Full variable domain (remainder filled in from reference TRBV30 and TRBJ1-5): SQTIHQWPATLVQPVGSPLSLECTVEGTSNPNLYWYRQAAGRGLQLLFYSVGIGQISSEVPQNLSASRPQDRQFILSSKKLLLSDSGFYLCAWSGPGQGFNQPQHFGDGTRLSIL.

To note about this clone: It is unclear where the CDR3 begins or ends on the DNA, so no DNA is shown, and the CDR3 is as TCRdb lists it. CDR3 in amino acids: CASSPGVGQGTF. The chain uses TRBV7-9 and TRBJ1-2; TRBD1, the D gene given by the table, was not confirmed from the DNA. Germline lookup yields CDR1 SEHNR and CDR2 FQNEAQ (reference sequence). The CDR3 region is 12 residues in length, termini included.

Here the CDR3 reads CATSRGLASYNEQFF. Written as DNA, the CDR3 is TGTGCCACCAGCAGGGGACTAGCCTCCTACAATGAGCAGTTCTTC. V and J are TRBV15 and TRBJ2-1; the match to TRBD2 covers 9 bases. CDR3 length: 15 amino acids. The trim removed 3 bases at V and 0 bases at J, leaving 0 bases unmatched. Germline assignment: CDR1 LNHNV and CDR2 YYDKDF (reference sequence).

The J gene is TRBJ2-7, the V gene TRBV7-8, with no clear D. Trimming cost V 1 base and J 7 bases, with 14 bases left between them. Germline V gene lookup returns CDR1 SGHVS and CDR2 FQNEAQ. The CDR3 contains 14 residues. The CDR3 coding sequence is TGTGCCAGCAGCTTAGATCCCAGCACCGTGGAGCAGTACTTC. This encodes CASSLDPSTVEQYF.

V is TRBV30 and J is TRBJ1-6; no definite D call. V was clipped by 3 bases and J by 13 bases, with 19 bases between them. Germline CDR1 and CDR2: GTSNPN and SVGIG (reference sequence). This CDR3 contains 14 residues. The CDR3 coding sequence is TGTGCCTGGAGCACTCCTGACGGGTTGACTCCCCTCCACTTT. The encoded protein is CAWSTPDGLTPLHF. The complete variable domain, with remaining parts taken from reference TRBV30 and TRBJ1-6, reads SQTIHQWPATLVQPVGSPLSLECTVEGTSNPNLYWYRQAAGRGLQLLFYSVGIGQISSEVPQNLSASRPQDRQFILSSKKLLLSDSGFYLCAWSTPDGLTPLHFGNGTRLTVT.

This clone turned up a few times. V usage is TRBV11-3 and J usage is TRBJ2-7; the D is unclear. This CDR3 is built from 15 residues. The V gene lost 0 bases and the J gene lost 2 bases, with 11 bases spanning the gap. Germline V gene data show CDR1 as SGHNT and CDR2 as YENEEA. CDR3 in DNA: TGTGCCAGCAGCTTAGATTCGGGCACAACCTACGAGCAGTACTTC. Translated: CASSLDSGTTYEQYF. Using reference TRBV11-3 and TRBJ2-7 for the parts outside the CDR3, the full variable domain is EAGVVQSPRYKIIEKKQPVAFWCNPISGHNTLYWYLQNLGQGPELLIRYENEEAVDDSQLPKDRFSAERLKGVDSTLKIQPAELGDSAVYLCASSLDSGTTYEQYFGPGTRLTVT.

V is TRBV5-1 and J is TRBJ2-7; 7 bases are shared with TRBD1. CDR1 and CDR2 from the germline V gene are SGHRS and YFSETQ. This CDR3 has 12 residues. V shed 7 bases and J 6 bases; nucleotides not matched to a gene: 7. The CDR3, as DNA: TGCGCCAGCGGAACAGGGGTCGGCGAGCAGTACTTC. Translated: CASGTGVGEQYF.

The V and J genes are TRBV19 and TRBJ2-2; the match to TRBD1 covers 10 bases. Trimming at V came to 7 bases and at J to 7 bases, leaving 9 bases not matched to a gene. The CDR3 totals 15 residues. Germline assignment: CDR1 LNHDA and CDR2 SQIVND (reference sequence). In nucleotides, the CDR3 is TGTGCCAGTACCCCTGACAGGGGGCTGGTCGGGGAGCTGTTTTTT. The encoded protein is CASTPDRGLVGELFF.

V and J are TRBV10-3 and TRBJ2-7; 7 bases agree with TRBD1. CDR3 length: 14 amino acids. Germline V gene data show CDR1 as ENHRY and CDR2 as SYGVKD. V lost 7 bases to trimming and J lost 0 bases; unmatched junction nucleotides: 6. CDR3 sequence reads: CAINPGQNSYEQYF. The CDR3 nucleotides are TGTGCCATCAATCCGGGACAGAACTCCTACGAGCAGTACTTC.

The rearrangement links TRBV19 to TRBJ2-2, with D tentatively TRBD1 or TRBD2 (5 bases each). Germline-derived CDR1 and CDR2 are LNHDA and SQIVND (reference sequence). The V gene lost 4 bases and the J gene lost 10 bases, with 19 bases spanning the gap. This CDR3 has 15 amino acids. In DNA, the CDR3 is TGTGCCAGTAGTAGGAGACTGGGGACCGGGGAGGAGCTGTTTTTT. Translating it yields CASSRRLGTGEELFF.

This chain uses TRBV5-1 with TRBJ2-5; 7 positions match TRBD1. In germline, CDR1 is SGHRS, CDR2 YFSETQ. This CDR3 is 15 amino acids long. The V segment lost 3 bases and the J segment 5 bases; nucleotides outside the gene matches: 10. The CDR3 protein is CASSYQGVKQETQYF. CDR3 nucleotides: TGCGCCAGCAGCTATCAGGGGGTTAAACAGGAGACCCAGTACTTC.

V and J are TRBV9 and TRBJ2-7, with TRBD1 matching 8 bases. CDR1 and CDR2 from the germline V gene are SGDLS and YYNGEE. The CDR3 totals 15 residues. The trim removed 3 bases at V and 4 bases at J, leaving 9 bases unmatched. The CDR3 DNA follows: TGTGCCAGCAGCGACACCCCAGGGGGCGGATACGAGCAGTACTTC. Its translation is CASSDTPGGGYEQYF. The complete variable domain, with remaining parts taken from reference TRBV9 and TRBJ2-7, reads DSGVTQTPKHLITATGQRVTLRCSPRSGDLSVYWYQQSLDQGLQFLIQYYNGEERAKGNILERFSAQQFPDLHSELNLSSLELGDSALYFCASSDTPGGGYEQYFGPGTRLTVT.

This sequence joins TRBV7-2 and TRBJ2-2; TRBD2 might be the D (5 bases). V lost 5 bases to trimming and J lost 8 bases, with 15 bases between them. The CDR3 length is 14 residues. The germline CDR1 and CDR2 sequences are SGHTA and FQGNSA. In DNA, the CDR3 is TGTGCCAGCAGCACTACAACGGGGAAAGGGGAGCTGTTTTTT. Its protein is CASSTTTGKGELFF.

This chain connects TRBV5-1 to TRBJ1-1; TRBD1 is a possible D gene (6 bases). Germline V lookup: CDR1 SGHRS, CDR2 YFSETQ. V lost 0 bases and J lost 0, with 12 bases in between. There are 16 residues in the CDR3. The CDR3 coding sequence is TGCGCCAGCAGCTTGGCGGTAGGGGGGATGAACACTGAAGCTTTCTTT. This sequence encodes CASSLAVGGMNTEAFF.

The chain combines TRBV19 with TRBJ1-4; 8 positions agree with TRBD1. The CDR3 covers 17 residues. Germline V gene sequence: CDR1 LNHDA, CDR2 SQIVND (reference sequence). V lost 11 bases and J lost 3; bases outside the gene matches: 17. CDR3 sequence: CAVSSLDREASNEKLFF. The CDR3 DNA is TGTGCCGTCAGCTCCCTGGACAGGGAGGCCTCTAATGAAAAACTGTTTTTT.

The chain recombines TRBV19 with TRBJ1-2, with TRBD1 matching 10 bases. CDR1 is LNHDA, CDR2 SQIVND, per germline (reference sequence). The V and J ends lost 1 base and 4 bases, in that order; junction bases with no gene match: 9. The CDR3 consists of 17 residues. The CDR3 nucleotides are TGTGCCAGTAGTATAGGATTCGGGACAGGGGAGATCTATGGCTACACCTTC. As protein: CASSIGFGTGEIYGYTF.

This clone was observed once. The chain combines TRBV9 with TRBJ1-2, with TRBD1 as a possible D gene (6 bases). Germline V gene data show CDR1 as SGDLS and CDR2 as YYNGEE. V lost 0 bases and J 6 bases, leaving 12 bases between the germline ends. There are 14 residues in the CDR3. This CDR3 is CASSVEAGENGYTF. Here the CDR3 DNA reads TGTGCCAGCAGCGTAGAGGCAGGGGAAAATGGCTACACCTTC. The full variable domain, its missing parts supplied by reference TRBV9 and TRBJ1-2, is DSGVTQTPKHLITATGQRVTLRCSPRSGDLSVYWYQQSLDQGLQFLIQYYNGEERAKGNILERFSAQQFPDLHSELNLSSLELGDSALYFCASSVEAGENGYTFGSGTRLTVV.

The chain recombines TRBV6-5 with TRBJ1-1; no firm D call. Germline CDR1 MNHEY, CDR2 SVGAGI. Deletions cut 0 bases from V and 0 bases from J, with 8 bases between. The CDR3 length is 15 residues. The DNA for the CDR3 is TGTGCCAGCAGTTACTCTCAGTGGTTGAACACTGAAGCTTTCTTT. Translation gives CASSYSQWLNTEAFF.

The rearrangement joins TRBV4-1 to TRBJ2-7; the D gene is possibly TRBD1 (6 bases). The CDR3 extends over 13 amino acids. Per germline, CDR1 MGHRA and CDR2 YSYEKL. V was cut by 2 bases and J by 12 bases, with 17 bases left in between. The CDR3 bases are TGCGCCAGCAGCCAATCATTCTCAGGGGAGTGGTACTTC. As protein: CASSQSFSGEWYF.

The chain couples TRBV6-6 to TRBJ1-1; the D is unclear. The CDR3 length is 13 residues. The ends were cut back, 3 bases at V and 5 bases at J, with 10 bases in the middle. Looked up from germline, CDR1 is MNHNY and CDR2 is SVGAGI (reference sequence). The CDR3 sequence: CASSYIQVTEAFF. CDR3 sequence (DNA): TGTGCCAGCAGTTATATTCAGGTGACTGAAGCTTTCTTT.

This chain joins TRBV2 and TRBJ2-5, with D possibly being TRBD2 (5 bases). This CDR3 comprises 14 residues. V was pared by 2 bases and J by 5 bases, with 12 bases between. The germline gives CDR1 SNHLY, CDR2 FYNNEI. The CDR3, as DNA: TGTGCCAGCAGTGAATGGCTGCGGGTGGAGACCCAGTACTTC. As protein: CASSEWLRVETQYF.

This clone was recorded only once. The chain carries TRBV25-1 and TRBJ2-4; D is possibly TRBD1 (6 bases). The germline CDR1 and CDR2 sequences are MGHDK and SYGVNS. The CDR3 is made up of 16 amino acids. Trimming cost V 2 bases and J 6 bases, with 17 bases left between them. The CDR3, as DNA: TGTGCCAGCAGTGAAGGGGCCTCCGGCAGGGGAAACATTCAGTACTTC. Its translation: CASSEGASGRGNIQYF. The complete variable domain, with remaining parts taken from reference TRBV25-1 and TRBJ2-4, reads EADIYQTPRYLVIGTGKKITLECSQTMGHDKMYWYQQDPGMELHLIHYSYGVNSTEKGDLSSESTVSRIRTEHFPLTLESARPSHTSQYLCASSEGASGRGNIQYFGAGTRLSVL.